This T cell receptor (beta chain) emerged from a study of identical twins. Study-wide points: Abundant cord blood beta clonotypes carried fewer insertions; memory repertoires showed none. Among out-of-frame alpha sequences shared by twins, low generation probability occurred in excess.

As to this clonotype: Its antigen is not identified.

Trimming took off 2 bases at V and 6 bases at J, with 20 bases between the two ends. The V gene's germline CDR1 is SEHNR and CDR2 FQNEAQ (reference sequence). This CDR3 contains 16 residues. TCRdb processed the 5' RACE reads anew with MiXCR; each CDR3 protein has one entry. The sample contains approximately 530,000 distinct CDR3 sequences, 20% to 25% of which appear only once. The data also belong to a second study, concerning yellow fever vaccine responses in identical twins.

This clonotype originated in a woman under 30 in good health. Source material: CD4+ T cells sorted from blood. The rearrangement links TRBV7-9 to TRBJ2-7; D is uncertain. CDR3 loop: CASSLPESFMGSEQYF. The CDR3 DNA reads as TGTGCCAGCAGCTTACCTGAATCCTTCATGGGAAGCGAGCAGTACTTC.